Listed here are 16 T cell receptor beta chains from one sample, sequenced in a study of T cell changes during pregnancy in multiple sclerosis. Measured with immunoSEQ multiplex PCR; TCRdb has only the in-frame clones, and not every one. Here the sample spans about 70,000 clones, 94% being singletons. The sample consisted of peripheral blood, taken in the third trimester of pregnancy. The receptors shown here come from a female donor with multiple sclerosis, enrolled in a pregnancy study.

This clone was picked up a small number of times. V usage is TRBV6-5 and J usage is TRBJ1-1, with D uncertain. The CDR3 sequence is 14 residues long. V gave up 6 bases and J gave up 4 bases, with 15 bases separating them. Germline V gene sequence: CDR1 MNHEY, CDR2 SVGAGI. DNA of the CDR3: TGTGCCAGCAGCCCCTACGCCGGGAGCACTGAAGCTTTCTTT. Translating gives CASSPYAGSTEAFF.

This clone showed up just once. The V call is TRBV2, the J call TRBJ2-3, with 10 positions matching TRBD1. The germline V gene encodes CDR1 SNHLY and CDR2 FYNNEI. V was clipped by 1 base and J by 2 bases; unmatched bases: 21. The CDR3 spans 22 residues. The CDR3 DNA sequence: TGTGCCAGCAGTGAAGGGAGGTTGACTCCGGGACAGGGGCGTAGGAACACAGATACGCAGTATTTT. Protein sequence: CASSEGRLTPGQGRRNTDTQYF. The full variable domain, in which reference TRBV2 and TRBJ2-3 provide the parts outside the CDR3, is EPEVTQTPSHQVTQMGQEVILRCVPISNHLYFYWYRQILGQKVEFLVSFYNNEISEKSEIFDDQFSVERPDGSNFTLKIRSTKLEDSAMYFCASSEGRLTPGQGRRNTDTQYFGPGTRLTVL.

This chain connects TRBV19 to TRBJ2-1, with 9 bases that match TRBD1. Germline V gene data show CDR1 as LNHDA and CDR2 as SQIVND (reference sequence). There are 13 residues in the CDR3. V lost 6 bases to trimming and J lost 5 bases; unmatched junction nucleotides: 2. The CDR3 spells CASRGQGHNEQFF. The CDR3, as DNA: TGTGCCAGTAGGGGACAGGGCCACAATGAGCAGTTCTTC.

This rearrangement joins TRBV7-2 to TRBJ1-2; D is perhaps TRBD1 (5 bases). Between the trimmed V and J ends, which lost 7 bases and 8 bases, there was a span of 17 bases. From germline, CDR1 is SGHTA and CDR2 FQGNSA. This CDR3 has 13 residues. The CDR3 sequence: CASNPAWGDGYTF. The CDR3 nucleotides are TGTGCCAGCAACCCGGCCTGGGGGGACGGCTACACCTTC.

The rearrangement uses TRBV7-3 and TRBJ1-6, with D hard to call. V gave up 5 bases and J gave up 3 bases, with 14 bases separating them. This CDR3 comprises 16 residues. Looked up from germline, CDR1 is SGHTA and CDR2 is FQGTGA. In nucleotides, the CDR3 is TGTGCCAGCAGCGCTACCCCCTTGCTCTATAATTCACCCCTCCACTTT. Protein sequence: CASSATPLLYNSPLHF.

The chain links TRBV5-1 to TRBJ1-2, with TRBD1 as a possible D gene (5 bases). The CDR3 has 15 residues. With 7 bases removed from V and 4 bases from J, the gap between germline ends came to 20 bases. Per the germline V gene, CDR1 is SGHRS and CDR2 is YFSETQ. The CDR3 is CASGRRPTDAYGYTF. DNA for the CDR3: TGCGCCAGCGGCCGCCGGCCGACAGACGCCTATGGCTACACCTTC. Complete variable domain (other parts from reference TRBV5-1 and TRBJ1-2): KAGVTQTPRYLIKTRGQQVTLSCSPISGHRSVSWYQQTPGQGLQFLFEYFSETQRNKGNFPGRFSGRQFSNSRSEMNVSTLELGDSALYLCASGRRPTDAYGYTFGSGTRLTVV.

V usage is TRBV23-1 and J usage is TRBJ2-1, with a tentative D call TRBD1 (5 bases). TRBV23-1 is given ORF status, its function remaining uncertain. The CDR3 sequence is 15 residues long. V lost 8 bases and J 2 bases, leaving 16 bases between the germline ends. The CDR3 spells CASSVLTAPYNEQFF. In DNA, the CDR3 is TGCGCCAGCTCCGTACTGACAGCCCCCTACAATGAGCAGTTCTTC.

V usage is TRBV7-3 and J usage is TRBJ2-5, with TRBD2 identical over 7 bases. V shed 3 bases and J 5 bases; nucleotides not matched to a gene: 6. Germline-derived CDR1 and CDR2 are SGHTA and FQGTGA. CDR3 length: 14 residues. For the CDR3, the DNA is TGTGCCAGCAGCTTGGGAGGGGTTCGGGAGACCCAGTACTTC. This sequence encodes CASSLGGVRETQYF.

The J gene is TRBJ2-5, the V gene TRBV10-3, with TRBD1 identical over 8 bases. Unmatched junction bases numbered 15, after V lost 6 bases and J lost 9 bases. The germline CDR1 and CDR2 sequences are ENHRY and SYGVKD. The CDR3 is made up of 15 amino acids. The CDR3 DNA sequence: TGTGCCATCAGAGAAAGCACAGGGGGTGACGGGCCCCAGTACTTC. It yields the protein CAIRESTGGDGPQYF.

The chain employs TRBV5-6 and TRBJ2-3; 8 nucleotides align to TRBD2. V lost 1 base to trimming and J lost 4 bases; unmatched junction nucleotides: 5. There are 15 residues in the CDR3. Germline CDR1 is SGHDT and CDR2 is YYEEEE. CDR3 nucleotides: TGTGCCAGCAGCTTGCGAGCGGGGGTGGCAGATACGCAGTATTTT. Amino acids: CASSLRAGVADTQYF.

The V gene is TRBV7-8, the J gene TRBJ1-3; 10 bases line up with TRBD1. Trimming removed 4 bases from V and 1 base from J; junction bases left unmatched: 4. Looked up from germline, CDR1 is SGHVS and CDR2 is FQNEAQ. This CDR3 region has 16 residues. As DNA, the CDR3 is TGTGCCAGCAGCTCCTGGGACAGGGGATCTGGAAACACCATATATTTT. It specifies CASSSWDRGSGNTIYF.

This chain connects TRBV7-2 to TRBJ2-3, with 11 bases aligning to TRBD2. The V gene's germline CDR1 is SGHTA and CDR2 FQGNSA. The length of the CDR3 is 16 residues. V lost 1 base and J lost 9; bases outside the gene matches: 9. The CDR3 coding sequence is TGTGCCAGCAGCTTAGGGGGACTAGCGGTCTTGGGAACGCAGTATTTT. Its translation is CASSLGGLAVLGTQYF.

The V gene is TRBV6-4, the J gene TRBJ2-2, with 10 nucleotides matching TRBD2. Germline trimming cut 7 bases from V and 3 bases from J; bases unmatched to any gene: 5. The CDR3 is made up of 15 amino acids. Germline-derived CDR1 and CDR2 are MRHNA and SNTAGT. Written as DNA, the CDR3 is TGTGCCAGCAAGTCTAGCGGGGGCGACACCGGGGAGCTGTTTTTT. Protein: CASKSSGGDTGELFF.

The chain is built from TRBV7-2 and TRBJ2-7, with D maybe TRBD1 (5 bases). Germline CDR1 and CDR2: SGHTA and FQGNSA. Trimming cost V 3 bases and J 2 bases, with 14 bases left between them. There are 15 residues in the CDR3. The CDR3 DNA sequence: TGTGCCAGCAGCTTTCTCCAGGGTGGCGCCTACGAGCAGTACTTC. Translated, it gives CASSFLQGGAYEQYF.

CDR3 loop: CASSYGRTLGQYF. CDR3 DNA sequence: TGTGCCAGCAGTTACGGCAGGACTTTAGGGCAGTATTTT. The genes are TRBV6-5 and TRBJ2-3; the D gene is possibly TRBD2 (5 bases). The germline V and J ends were trimmed by 2 bases and 11 bases, with 14 bases remaining between them. There are 13 residues in the CDR3. Germline assignment: CDR1 MNHEY and CDR2 SVGAGI.

The V and J genes are TRBV2 and TRBJ1-1; no definite D call. Germline values: CDR1 SNHLY, CDR2 FYNNEI. V was trimmed by 6 bases and J by 1 base, leaving 6 bases between them. CDR3 length: 12 residues. The CDR3 nucleotides are TGTGCCAGCAGGGAGGGGAACACTGAAGCTTTCTTT. It encodes CASREGNTEAFF.